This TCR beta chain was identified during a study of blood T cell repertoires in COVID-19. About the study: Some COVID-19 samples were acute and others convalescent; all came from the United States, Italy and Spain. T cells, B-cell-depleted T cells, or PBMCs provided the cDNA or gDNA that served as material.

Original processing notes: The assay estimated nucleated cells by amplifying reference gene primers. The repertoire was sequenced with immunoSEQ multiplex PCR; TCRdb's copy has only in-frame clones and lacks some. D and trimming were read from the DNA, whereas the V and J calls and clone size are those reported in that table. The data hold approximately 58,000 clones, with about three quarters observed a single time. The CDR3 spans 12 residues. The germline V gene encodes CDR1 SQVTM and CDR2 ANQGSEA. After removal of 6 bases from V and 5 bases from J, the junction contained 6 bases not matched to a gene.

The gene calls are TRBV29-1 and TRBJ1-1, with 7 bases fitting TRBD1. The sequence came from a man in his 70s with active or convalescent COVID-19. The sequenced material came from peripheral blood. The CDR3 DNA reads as TGCAGCGTCACAGGGGTAGGAACTGAAGCTTTCTTT. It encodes CSVTGVGTEAFF.